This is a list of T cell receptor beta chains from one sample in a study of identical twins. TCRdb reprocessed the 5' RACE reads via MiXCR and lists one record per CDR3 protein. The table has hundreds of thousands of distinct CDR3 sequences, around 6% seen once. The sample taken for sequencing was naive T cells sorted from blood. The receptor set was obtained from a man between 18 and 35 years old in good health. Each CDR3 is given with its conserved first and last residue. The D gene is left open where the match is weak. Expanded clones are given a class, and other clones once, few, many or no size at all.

CDR3nt: TGTGCCAGCAGTTTACGGTTAGACACAGATACGCAGTATTTT
CDR3aa: CASSLRLDTDTQYF
j_gene: TRBJ2-3
abundance: many
d_gene: NA
v_gene: TRBV12-3/TRBV12-4

CDR3nt: TGCGCCAGCAGCTGGACTTTGACGACAAAAGAGACCCAGTACTTC
CDR3aa: CASSWTLTTKETQYF
j_gene: TRBJ2-5
abundance: many
d_gene: NA
v_gene: TRBV5-1

CDR3nt: TGTGCCAGCAGCCCGGACAGGGTGGGGGCTTATAGCAATCAGCCCCAGCATTTT
CDR3aa: CASSPDRVGAYSNQPQHF
j_gene: TRBJ1-5
abundance: NA
d_gene: TRBD1
v_gene: TRBV7-6

CDR3nt: TGTGCCAGCAGTGTGACAGGGGGCGCGAGCACCGGGGAGCTGTTTTTT
CDR3aa: CASSVTGGASTGELFF
j_gene: TRBJ2-2
abundance: few
d_gene: TRBD1
v_gene: TRBV6-1

CDR3nt: TGTGCCAGCAGCCCGAAGAACACTGAAGCTTTCTTT
CDR3aa: CASSPKNTEAFF
j_gene: TRBJ1-1
abundance: few
d_gene: NA
v_gene: TRBV3-1

CDR3nt: TGCGCCAGCAGCCAAGACCCCCTCAGAGCGGGCCAAGTCTTC
CDR3aa: CASSQDPLRAGQVF
j_gene: TRBJ2-1
abundance: few
d_gene: NA
v_gene: TRBV4-3

CDR3nt: TGCGCCAGCAGCCAAGATTTTTACAGGCCTCCTGAAGCTTTCTTT
CDR3aa: CASSQDFYRPPEAFF
j_gene: TRBJ1-1
abundance: NA
d_gene: NA
v_gene: TRBV4-3

CDR3nt: TGTGCCAGCACCAACACCGGGACAGAGAGTTGGGATACGCAGTATTTT
CDR3aa: CASTNTGTESWDTQYF
j_gene: TRBJ2-3
abundance: many
d_gene: TRBD1
v_gene: TRBV12-3/TRBV12-4

CDR3nt: TGCGCCAGCGCGGGGGGGGAAGAGACCCAGTACTTC
CDR3aa: CASAGGEETQYF
j_gene: TRBJ2-5
abundance: once
d_gene: TRBD2
v_gene: TRBV5-1

CDR3nt: TGTGCCAGCAGCTTAAAAGCGGGAGTGTCAGATACGCAGTATTTT
CDR3aa: CASSLKAGVSDTQYF
j_gene: TRBJ2-3
abundance: NA
d_gene: TRBD2
v_gene: TRBV7-9

CDR3nt: TGTGCCAGCAGTGTAGGGGCGAGTACCGGGGAGCTGTTTTTT
CDR3aa: CASSVGASTGELFF
j_gene: TRBJ2-2
abundance: NA
d_gene: NA
v_gene: TRBV25-1

CDR3nt: TGTGCCAGCAGCAACCCGGGCCTCACCGTGGGGGAGCTGTTTTTT
CDR3aa: CASSNPGLTVGELFF
j_gene: TRBJ2-2
abundance: many
d_gene: NA
v_gene: TRBV7-2

CDR3nt: TGTGCCAGCAGCCGCACTAGCGGGAGAAGTGAGACCCAGTACTTC
CDR3aa: CASSRTSGRSETQYF
j_gene: TRBJ2-5
abundance: many
d_gene: TRBD2
v_gene: TRBV6-2/TRBV6-3

CDR3nt: TGTGCCAGCAGCCAAATGACCTCCACCGGGGAGCTGTTTTTT
CDR3aa: CASSQMTSTGELFF
j_gene: TRBJ2-2
abundance: NA
d_gene: NA
v_gene: TRBV3-1

CDR3nt: TGTGCCAGCACCCCAGGGTTAAATCAGCCCCAGCATTTT
CDR3aa: CASTPGLNQPQHF
j_gene: TRBJ1-5
abundance: many
d_gene: NA
v_gene: TRBV6-1

CDR3nt: TGTGCCATCAGTGAGACCGCCGGGACAGGGGGGACGGCGCAGTATTTT
CDR3aa: CAISETAGTGGTAQYF
j_gene: TRBJ2-3
abundance: few
d_gene: TRBD1
v_gene: TRBV10-3

CDR3nt: TGTGCCAGCAGCCGGGGGATGACTGAAGCTTTCTTT
CDR3aa: CASSRGMTEAFF
j_gene: TRBJ1-1
abundance: few
d_gene: NA
v_gene: TRBV14

CDR3nt: TGCGCCAGCAGCCAGAGGGATGTACAAAATGAGCAGTTCTTC
CDR3aa: CASSQRDVQNEQFF
j_gene: TRBJ2-1
abundance: many
d_gene: NA
v_gene: TRBV4-1

CDR3nt: TGTGCCAGCAGTCGAACTAGAGTGTCCTACAATGAGCAGTTCTTC
CDR3aa: CASSRTRVSYNEQFF
j_gene: TRBJ2-1
abundance: few
d_gene: NA
v_gene: TRBV27

CDR3nt: TGTGCCAGCGCGATCCCCGGCCCCTACGAGCAGTACTTC
CDR3aa: CASAIPGPYEQYF
j_gene: TRBJ2-7
abundance: few
d_gene: NA
v_gene: TRBV7-2

CDR3nt: TGTGCCAGCAGCTTAGCGGTGGCCGCTTGGGACGAGCAGTACTTC
CDR3aa: CASSLAVAAWDEQYF
j_gene: TRBJ2-7
abundance: few
d_gene: NA
v_gene: TRBV7-8

CDR3nt: TGCAGCTCGGGCGGCGGCCGCGAGGACTTAGCAGCTTTCTTT
CDR3aa: CSSGGGREDLAAFF
j_gene: TRBJ1-1
abundance: many
d_gene: NA
v_gene: TRBV29-1

CDR3nt: TGTGCCAGTGAGGGGTTCTCCTACGAGCAGTACTTC
CDR3aa: CASEGFSYEQYF
j_gene: TRBJ2-7
abundance: few
d_gene: NA
v_gene: TRBV6-1

CDR3nt: TGCAGTGCTACACAGGGTCCCACCTACGAGCAGTACTTC
CDR3aa: CSATQGPTYEQYF
j_gene: TRBJ2-7
abundance: many
d_gene: NA
v_gene: TRBV20-1

CDR3nt: TGTGCCACCAGCTTGACTGGAGGGCCCAACGTCCTGACTTTC
CDR3aa: CATSLTGGPNVLTF
j_gene: TRBJ2-6
abundance: NA
d_gene: NA
v_gene: TRBV15

CDR3nt: TGCAGTGCTAGTTCGTGGGGGAGCGCTAACAATGAGCAGTTCTTC
CDR3aa: CSASSWGSANNEQFF
j_gene: TRBJ2-1
abundance: NA
d_gene: NA
v_gene: TRBV20-1

CDR3nt: TGTGCCAGCAGCCAAGCGGGAGTCGGGGGAGAGACCCAGTACTTC
CDR3aa: CASSQAGVGGETQYF
j_gene: TRBJ2-5
abundance: few
d_gene: NA
v_gene: TRBV4-2

CDR3nt: TGTGCCAGTCGCCTAGGTGGGGTGGGAAGCACAGATACGCAGTATTTT
CDR3aa: CASRLGGVGSTDTQYF
j_gene: TRBJ2-3
abundance: many
d_gene: NA
v_gene: TRBV6-1

CDR3nt: TGTGCCAGCAGCTTAATCGGGACTAGCGGGAGAGGGGAGACCCAGTACTTC
CDR3aa: CASSLIGTSGRGETQYF
j_gene: TRBJ2-5
abundance: many
d_gene: TRBD2
v_gene: TRBV7-8

CDR3nt: TGTGCCAGCAGCCCTGGGGGGTGGGCGTACGAGCAGTACTTC
CDR3aa: CASSPGGWAYEQYF
j_gene: TRBJ2-7
abundance: NA
d_gene: NA
v_gene: TRBV7-9

CDR3nt: TGTGCCAGCAGTGAAGATCAATCGCCCTACTCAGATACGCAGTATTTT
CDR3aa: CASSEDQSPYSDTQYF
j_gene: TRBJ2-3
abundance: many
d_gene: NA
v_gene: TRBV6-1

CDR3nt: TGTGCCTGGACCAAACCCGGGATTACCTACGAGCAGTACTTC
CDR3aa: CAWTKPGITYEQYF
j_gene: TRBJ2-7
abundance: few
d_gene: NA
v_gene: TRBV30

CDR3nt: TGTGCCAGCAGCCAAAGCGGGGCCACCTACAATGAGCAGTTCTTC
CDR3aa: CASSQSGATYNEQFF
j_gene: TRBJ2-1
abundance: few
d_gene: TRBD2
v_gene: TRBV6-2/TRBV6-3

CDR3nt: TGTGCCAGCAGCGAGGGAGGGTCGGAGGGCTATGGCTACACCTTC
CDR3aa: CASSEGGSEGYGYTF
j_gene: TRBJ1-2
abundance: NA
d_gene: NA
v_gene: TRBV9

CDR3nt: TGTGCCAGCAGCTTAATGTGGGGGGACAGGGACAATGAGCAGTTCTTC
CDR3aa: CASSLMWGDRDNEQFF
j_gene: TRBJ2-1
abundance: NA
d_gene: TRBD1
v_gene: TRBV7-9

CDR3nt: TGTGCCAGCAGTCCCATACCGGGACAGGGGAGCGGGGCCAACGTCCTGACTTTC
CDR3aa: CASSPIPGQGSGANVLTF
j_gene: TRBJ2-6
abundance: few
d_gene: TRBD1
v_gene: TRBV12-3/TRBV12-4

CDR3nt: TGTGCCAGCAGCCAAGAGGGGACTAGCGGGAGAACAGATACGCAGTATTTT
CDR3aa: CASSQEGTSGRTDTQYF
j_gene: TRBJ2-3
abundance: NA
d_gene: TRBD2
v_gene: TRBV3-1

CDR3nt: TGTGCCAGCAGCTTTTATCGGGACAGGGATGATAGGTACGAGCAGTACTTC
CDR3aa: CASSFYRDRDDRYEQYF
j_gene: TRBJ2-7
abundance: few
d_gene: TRBD1
v_gene: TRBV11-2

CDR3nt: TGTGCCACGCGACCCTACTACAGGGACGATACGCAGTATTTT
CDR3aa: CATRPYYRDDTQYF
j_gene: TRBJ2-3
abundance: many
d_gene: NA
v_gene: TRBV15

CDR3nt: TGTGCCAGCAGTGAGATCCCTGCCTCCGAGCAGTACTTC
CDR3aa: CASSEIPASEQYF
j_gene: TRBJ2-7
abundance: few
d_gene: NA
v_gene: TRBV6-4

CDR3nt: TGTGCCAGCAGCCGAGATCTTGAGAGCTCCCAGCATTTT
CDR3aa: CASSRDLESSQHF
j_gene: TRBJ1-5
abundance: few
d_gene: NA
v_gene: TRBV3-1

CDR3nt: TGCAGTGCTTCCCGGGGAGCGGGAGATTCCAAAAACATTCAGTACTTC
CDR3aa: CSASRGAGDSKNIQYF
j_gene: TRBJ2-4
abundance: NA
d_gene: TRBD2
v_gene: TRBV20-1

CDR3nt: TGCGCCAGCAGTGAGTCCCGCCGGGAGCAGTTCTTC
CDR3aa: CASSESRREQFF
j_gene: TRBJ2-1
abundance: many
d_gene: NA
v_gene: TRBV10-2

CDR3nt: TGTGCCAGCAGTGAATTGGGACTGGAGCAGTACTTC
CDR3aa: CASSELGLEQYF
j_gene: TRBJ2-7
abundance: many
d_gene: NA
v_gene: TRBV25-1

CDR3nt: TGCAGCGCCGAACCGGGACAGCTAGTGTATGAGCAGTTCTTC
CDR3aa: CSAEPGQLVYEQFF
j_gene: TRBJ2-1
abundance: few
d_gene: TRBD1
v_gene: TRBV29-1

CDR3nt: TGTGCCAGCAGCTTCCCGACAGGCACCCAAGAGACCCAGTACTTC
CDR3aa: CASSFPTGTQETQYF
j_gene: TRBJ2-5
abundance: many
d_gene: NA
v_gene: TRBV7-2

CDR3nt: TGCGCCAGCAGCCACGGGACAGCATTCGATGGCTACACCTTC
CDR3aa: CASSHGTAFDGYTF
j_gene: TRBJ1-2
abundance: few
d_gene: TRBD1
v_gene: TRBV4-1

CDR3nt: TGCAGCGGGTTCGTTTCCACTGGCACAGATACGCAGTATTTT
CDR3aa: CSGFVSTGTDTQYF
j_gene: TRBJ2-3
abundance: NA
d_gene: NA
v_gene: TRBV29-1

CDR3nt: TGTGCCAGCAGCGTAGGGGGGGGCGACACTGAAGCTTTCTTT
CDR3aa: CASSVGGGDTEAFF
j_gene: TRBJ1-1
abundance: NA
d_gene: NA
v_gene: TRBV9

CDR3nt: TGCGCCAGCAGCCAAACAACCGGGACAGGGAGGTTGTTCGGCTACACCTTC
CDR3aa: CASSQTTGTGRLFGYTF
j_gene: TRBJ1-2
abundance: many
d_gene: TRBD1
v_gene: TRBV4-1

CDR3nt: TGTGCCAGCAGCGGTCAGGGGTACCGTCCAGATACGCAGTATTTT
CDR3aa: CASSGQGYRPDTQYF
j_gene: TRBJ2-3
abundance: many
d_gene: NA
v_gene: TRBV12-3/TRBV12-4

CDR3nt: TGTGCCAGCGAGATCCTCAACGGAGGGCCGACAGATACGCAGTATTTT
CDR3aa: CASEILNGGPTDTQYF
j_gene: TRBJ2-3
abundance: many
d_gene: NA
v_gene: TRBV12-3/TRBV12-4

CDR3nt: TGTGCCAGCAGCCATGTGGGACTAGCGGGAGGGAGAAATGAGCAGTTCTTC
CDR3aa: CASSHVGLAGGRNEQFF
j_gene: TRBJ2-1
abundance: NA
d_gene: TRBD2
v_gene: TRBV4-2

CDR3nt: TGTGCCAGCAGCCAATTCGGCTCAGGGCACACCGGGGAGCTGTTTTTT
CDR3aa: CASSQFGSGHTGELFF
j_gene: TRBJ2-2
abundance: NA
d_gene: NA
v_gene: TRBV14

CDR3nt: TGTGCCAGCAGCCCCCTTGAAAGGAGCACAGATACGCAGTATTTT
CDR3aa: CASSPLERSTDTQYF
j_gene: TRBJ2-3
abundance: NA
d_gene: NA
v_gene: TRBV7-8